These 27 T cell receptor beta chains came from one sample sequenced in a study of T cell responses to AZD1222 COVID-19 vaccine. The repertoire was sequenced with immunoSEQ multiplex PCR; TCRdb's copy has only in-frame clones and lacks some. The table records 95,000 to 150,000 clones, about 90% of them present only once. Material: peripheral blood, obtained on day 0 of AZD1222 vaccination. These receptors were obtained from an adult in good health.

V usage is TRBV11-3 and J usage is TRBJ1-1, with TRBD1 matching over 8 bases. The junction had 11 bases not matched to a gene; V was cut back by 5 bases and J by 0 bases. Germline values: CDR1 SGHNT, CDR2 YENEEA. CDR3 length: 17 residues. CDR3 DNA: TGTGCCAGCAGCCCAACGACTAACAGGGGGGTGAACACTGAAGCTTTCTTT. This gives the protein CASSPTTNRGVNTEAFF.

This clone was found once. CDR3 sequence reads: CASSFAGTEQYF. Written as DNA, the CDR3 is TGTGCCAGCAGCTTCGCAGGGACAGAGCAGTACTTC. The V call is TRBV11-3, the J call TRBJ2-7; possible D gene TRBD1, 6 bases. The CDR3 is made up of 12 amino acids. Trimming removed 3 bases from V and 7 bases from J, with 10 bases in between. The V gene's germline CDR1 is SGHNT and CDR2 YENEEA. Variable domain in full (rest from reference TRBV11-3 and TRBJ2-7): EAGVVQSPRYKIIEKKQPVAFWCNPISGHNTLYWYLQNLGQGPELLIRYENEEAVDDSQLPKDRFSAERLKGVDSTLKIQPAELGDSAVYLCASSFAGTEQYFGPGTRLTVT.

The rearrangement joins TRBV6-5 to TRBJ1-3; D is uncertain. The CDR3 is made up of 13 amino acids. V was clipped by 8 bases and J by 0 bases, with 8 bases between them. Germline CDR1 and CDR2: MNHEY and SVGAGI. The CDR3, as DNA: TGTGCCAGCCGACTCGACTCTGGAAACACCATATATTTT. Amino acid sequence: CASRLDSGNTIYF.

The chain joins TRBV11-3 to TRBJ2-7; no clear D gene. This CDR3 has 15 residues. The V and J ends lost 1 base and 3 bases respectively, with 13 bases between them. The germline gives CDR1 SGHNT, CDR2 YENEEA. The CDR3 region has the DNA TGTGCCAGCAGCTTAGCGGGTCCGCAGCTCTACGAGCAGTACTTC. This translates into CASSLAGPQLYEQYF.

This chain connects TRBV12-3 or TRBV12-4 to TRBJ1-5; no clear D. The CDR3 spans 13 residues. V lost 3 bases, J lost 5 bases, and 8 bases lay in between. The CDR3 reads CASSFREHQPQHF. CDR3 DNA sequence: TGTGCCAGCAGTTTTCGGGAGCATCAGCCCCAGCATTTT.

This chain uses TRBV11-3 with TRBJ1-1; unclear D gene. This CDR3 contains 16 residues. Germline values: CDR1 SGHNT, CDR2 YENEEA. V lost 3 bases, J lost 1 base, and 15 bases lay in between. CDR3 DNA sequence: TGTGCCAGCAGCTTGACGCTGGCTATTGGGAACACTGAAGCTTTCTTT. Amino acid sequence: CASSLTLAIGNTEAFF.

J is TRBJ2-3 and V is TRBV4-1; D call uncertain. V lost 2 bases and J lost 3, with 15 bases in between. This CDR3 spans 16 amino acids. Germline CDR1 is MGHRA and CDR2 is YSYEKL. The CDR3 loop is CASSQSWLGGTDTQYF. The CDR3, as DNA: TGCGCCAGCAGCCAATCCTGGCTGGGCGGAACAGATACGCAGTATTTT.

This rearrangement joins TRBV13 to TRBJ2-1; a weak D match, TRBD1 (6 bases). Trimming stripped 5 bases from V and 3 bases from J, with 14 bases between. Looked up from germline, CDR1 is PRHDT and CDR2 is FYEKMQ (reference sequence). This CDR3 is 15 amino acids long. The chain's CDR3 is CASSPDRSLYNEQFF. CDR3 DNA: TGTGCCAGCAGCCCCGACAGGTCCCTCTACAATGAGCAGTTCTTC.

On this clone: The CDR3 end shows no conserved phenylalanine or tryptophan, and so a read error is likely. The limits of the CDR3 on the DNA are not certain, so only TCRdb's listed CDR3 is given. The rearrangement links TRBV2 to TRBJ1-1. The CDR3 comprises 13 residues, both ends counted. Germline V CDR1 and CDR2: SNHLY, FYNNEI. CDR3 protein: CASSAQSPAGTKG.

CDR3 loop: CASSPSLGKREQYF. CDR3 in DNA: TGTGCCAGTAGTCCTTCACTTGGGAAGAGGGAGCAGTACTTC. The chain employs TRBV19 and TRBJ2-7; no clear D. This CDR3 is 14 amino acids long. The germline CDR1 and CDR2 sequences are LNHDA and SQIVND (reference sequence). The germline V and J ends were trimmed by 5 bases and 7 bases, with 18 bases remaining between them. Full variable domain (missing parts from reference TRBV19 and TRBJ2-7): DGGITQSPKYLFRKEGQNVTLSCEQNLNHDAMYWYRQDPGQGLRLIYYSQIVNDFQKGDIAEGYSVSREKKESFPLTVTSAQKNPTAFYLCASSPSLGKREQYFGPGTRLTVT.

The rearrangement links TRBV5-1 to TRBJ1-1; D is unresolved. The CDR3 extends over 13 amino acids. V lost 2 bases and J 1 base, leaving 6 bases between the germline ends. The V gene's germline CDR1 is SGHRS and CDR2 YFSETQ. In DNA, the CDR3 is TGCGCCAGCAGCTTAACACCGAACACTGAAGCTTTCTTT. This codes for CASSLTPNTEAFF.

This sequence joins TRBV30 and TRBJ1-5, with D perhaps matching TRBD1 (5 bases). This CDR3 contains 15 residues. Deletions cut 2 bases from V and 0 bases from J, with 11 bases between. In germline, CDR1 is GTSNPN, CDR2 SVGIG (reference sequence). CDR3 loop: CAWSRAGPSNQPQHF. CDR3 bases: TGTGCCTGGAGTAGGGCAGGGCCTAGCAATCAGCCCCAGCATTTT.

The chain employs TRBV28 and TRBJ1-1, with TRBD1 matching over 7 bases. The CDR3 totals 13 residues. Looked up from germline, CDR1 is MDHEN and CDR2 is SYDVKM. J gave up 10 bases and V 7 bases, and 12 bases lay outside the gene matches. The CDR3 loop reads CASTRGANVRAFF. The CDR3 bases are TGTGCCAGCACCAGGGGGGCGAACGTTAGAGCTTTCTTT.

V and J are TRBV6-1 and TRBJ2-7, with D unclear. CDR1 MNHNS and CDR2 SASEGT come from the germline V gene. This CDR3 spans 16 amino acids. V lost 0 bases to trimming and J lost 0 bases, with 12 bases between them. Written as DNA, the CDR3 is TGTGCCAGCAGTGAAGCAGAGGCCAGACACTCCTACGAGCAGTACTTC. Its protein is CASSEAEARHSYEQYF.

The chain combines TRBV7-2 with TRBJ1-2; D perhaps matches TRBD1 (5 bases). The CDR3 totals 13 residues. Trimming took 10 bases from V and 0 from J, leaving 12 bases between them. Germline CDR1 and CDR2: SGHTA and FQGNSA. The CDR3 DNA follows: TGTGCCACCGGGGCCTTGACTAACTATGGCTACACCTTC. It codes for CATGALTNYGYTF.

This rearrangement joins TRBV6-6 to TRBJ1-5; D gene uncertain. The CDR3 is 13 residues long. The germline V and J ends were trimmed by 2 bases and 6 bases, with 8 bases remaining between them. Germline CDR1 is MNHNY and CDR2 is SVGAGI (reference sequence). CDR3 residues: CASSYRLSQPQHF. CDR3 DNA: TGTGCCAGCAGTTACAGGCTAAGTCAGCCCCAGCATTTT.

The rearrangement joins TRBV7-9 to TRBJ1-2, with TRBD1 as a possible D gene (5 bases). This CDR3 region has 13 residues. The germline CDR1 and CDR2 sequences are SEHNR and FQNEAQ (reference sequence). The V gene lost 4 bases and the J gene lost 7 bases, with 13 bases spanning the gap. CDR3 sequence: CASSYRDSGGYTF. CDR3 in DNA: TGTGCCAGCAGCTACCGGGACTCGGGTGGCTACACCTTC.

The V call is TRBV5-1, the J call TRBJ2-2, with 10 bases matching TRBD1. Losses at the gene ends were 1 base for V and 4 bases for J; bases not matched to a gene: 4. The V gene's germline CDR1 is SGHRS and CDR2 YFSETQ. The CDR3 has 16 amino acids. DNA of the CDR3: TGCGCCAGCAGCTTGCCGGGACAGGGGTTCACCGGGGAGCTGTTTTTT. This translates into CASSLPGQGFTGELFF.

The chain links TRBV3-1 (or the pseudogene TRBV3-2) to TRBJ2-6; D call uncertain. The CDR3 is 19 residues long. Trimming stripped 4 bases from V and 0 bases from J, with 19 bases between. Germline CDR1 LGHDT, CDR2 YNNKEL (reference sequence). CDR3 region: CASSPSPGLGPSGANVLTF. DNA of the CDR3: TGTGCCAGCAGCCCGTCCCCGGGTCTTGGTCCCTCTGGGGCCAACGTCCTGACTTTC.

The chain carries TRBV6-5 and TRBJ2-2; the D is unclear. V lost 0 bases and J lost 1, with 6 bases in between. This CDR3 region has 15 residues. CDR1 and CDR2 from the germline V gene are MNHEY and SVGAGI. CDR3 region: CASSYSRENTGELFF. The CDR3 DNA reads as TGTGCCAGCAGTTACTCGAGAGAGAACACCGGGGAGCTGTTTTTT.

This chain connects TRBV30 to TRBJ1-5; TRBD1 matches 7 bases. The CDR3 sequence is 15 residues long. CDR1 and CDR2 from the germline V gene are GTSNPN and SVGIG (reference sequence). With V trimmed by 3 bases and J by 4 bases, 9 bases remained unmatched. CDR3 in amino acids: CAWSGLTGRNQPQHF. The CDR3 DNA follows: TGTGCCTGGAGCGGTTTGACAGGGCGAAATCAGCCCCAGCATTTT.

In the case of this clone: A junction end diverges from the germline sequence, so it may reflect a read error. This chain uses TRBV7-9 with TRBJ2-2; D unclear. The CDR3 runs 11 residues. CDR1 SEHNR and CDR2 FQNEAQ come from the germline V gene (reference sequence). DNA of the CDR3: TGTGCCAGCACCTTAGATTGGAGCTTACCATTT. As protein: CASTLDWSLPF.

This chain uses TRBV29-1 with TRBJ2-5; no reliable D call. V shed 3 bases and J shed 2 bases, with 13 bases lying between them. The CDR3 has 14 amino acids. Germline lookup yields CDR1 SQVTM and CDR2 ANQGSEA. CDR3 region: CSVDVGQDQETQYF. The CDR3 region has the DNA TGCAGCGTTGATGTCGGCCAGGATCAAGAGACCCAGTACTTC.

The rearrangement links TRBV7-2 to TRBJ2-2, with no clear D. Trimming cost V 2 bases and J 7 bases, with 2 bases left between them. CDR1 and CDR2 from the germline V gene are SGHTA and FQGNSA. This CDR3 has 11 residues. The CDR3 reads CASSLFGELFF. Here the CDR3 DNA reads TGTGCCAGCAGCTTATTCGGGGAGCTGTTTTTT. Full variable domain (outside the CDR3, taken from reference TRBV7-2 and TRBJ2-2): GAGVSQSPSNKVTEKGKDVELRCDPISGHTALYWYRQSLGQGLEFLIYFQGNSAPDKSGLPSDRFSAERTGGSVSTLTIQRTQQEDSAVYLCASSLFGELFFGEGSRLTVL.

The CDR3 coding sequence is TGTGCCAGTAGTAAGACAGGGGGAACCAACTATGGCTACACCTTC. This gives the protein CASSKTGGTNYGYTF. This chain joins TRBV19 and TRBJ1-2, with 9 bases that match TRBD1. Germline loops: CDR1 LNHDA, CDR2 SQIVND (reference sequence). Losses at the gene ends were 4 bases for V and 2 bases for J; bases not matched to a gene: 5. The CDR3 has 15 amino acids.

V is TRBV4-1 and J is TRBJ1-4, with 8 bases matching TRBD1. This CDR3 spans 18 amino acids. Germline V gene lookup returns CDR1 MGHRA and CDR2 YSYEKL. V was clipped by 0 bases and J by 5 bases; unmatched bases: 11. Here the CDR3 reads CASSQDDVRGRPNEKLFF. DNA for the CDR3: TGCGCCAGCAGCCAAGATGATGTCAGGGGGCGACCCAATGAAAAACTGTTTTTT.

The chain joins TRBV10-3 to TRBJ2-7; D not certain. There are 13 residues in the CDR3. V lost 8 bases, J lost 6 bases, and 17 bases lay in between. CDR1 is ENHRY, CDR2 SYGVKD, per germline. This CDR3 reads CAIAPVKTPEQYF. In DNA, the CDR3 is TGTGCCATCGCCCCCGTGAAGACACCCGAGCAGTACTTC.